This T cell receptor beta chain came from a study of identical twins. All donors comprised healthy Caucasians. Each CDR3 protein is one row after TCRdb ran MiXCR on the 5' RACE reads. The sample has 550,000 to 700,000 distinct CDR3 sequences; just under 10% are singletons. Study observations and caveats: The authors drew conclusions from cross-sectional statistical analysis rather than following the same donors.

Notes on this clonotype: Its specificity is not known.

This CDR3 contains 13 residues. The V gene lost 2 bases and the J gene lost 6 bases, with 10 bases spanning the gap. The germline V gene has CDR1 MDHEN and CDR2 SYDVKM. These data also featured in a second study, about yellow fever vaccine responses in identical twins. That report notes: Twins reportedly had a vaccine T cell response that seemed partly convergent, partly personalized.

Sequencing used PBMCs. This TCR was recovered from a woman younger than 30 in good health. The chain couples TRBV28 to TRBJ2-5; maybe TRBD2 (6 bases). The CDR3 loop reads CASSLDSGKTQYF. The CDR3 DNA reads as TGTGCCAGCAGTTTAGATAGCGGCAAGACCCAGTACTTC.